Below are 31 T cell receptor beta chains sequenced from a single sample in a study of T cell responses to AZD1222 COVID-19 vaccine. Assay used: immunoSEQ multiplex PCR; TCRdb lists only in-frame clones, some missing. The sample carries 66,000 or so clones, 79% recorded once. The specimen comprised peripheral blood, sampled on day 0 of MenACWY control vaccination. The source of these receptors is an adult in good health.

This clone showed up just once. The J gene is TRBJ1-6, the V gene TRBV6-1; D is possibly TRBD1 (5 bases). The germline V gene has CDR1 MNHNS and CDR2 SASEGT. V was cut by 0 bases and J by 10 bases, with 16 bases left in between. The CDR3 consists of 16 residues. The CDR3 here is CASSEAAQGGWSPLHF. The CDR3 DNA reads TGTGCCAGCAGTGAAGCTGCTCAGGGTGGGTGGTCACCCCTCCACTTT.

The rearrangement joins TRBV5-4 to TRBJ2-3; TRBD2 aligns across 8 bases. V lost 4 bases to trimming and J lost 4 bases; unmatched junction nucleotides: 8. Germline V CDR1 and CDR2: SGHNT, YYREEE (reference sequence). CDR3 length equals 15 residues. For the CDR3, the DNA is TGTGCCAGCAGCAAAAGCGGGAGTAGGGCAGATACGCAGTATTTT. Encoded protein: CASSKSGSRADTQYF.

This CDR3 reads CASSRLHSEQYF. Written as DNA, the CDR3 is TGTGCCAGCAGTCGCCTCCACAGTGAGCAGTACTTC. This chain joins TRBV6-2 or TRBV6-3 and TRBJ2-7, with D unresolved. V shed 5 bases and J shed 7 bases, with 12 bases lying between them. From germline, CDR1 is MNHEY and CDR2 SVGEGT. The CDR3 totals 12 residues.

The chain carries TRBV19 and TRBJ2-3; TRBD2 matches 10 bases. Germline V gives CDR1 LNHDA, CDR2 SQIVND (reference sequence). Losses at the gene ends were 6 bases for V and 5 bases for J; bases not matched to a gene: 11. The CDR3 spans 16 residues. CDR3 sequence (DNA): TGTGCCAGTAGGCCCGGGGGAGCGGGAGGGGTAGATACGCAGTATTTT. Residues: CASRPGGAGGVDTQYF.

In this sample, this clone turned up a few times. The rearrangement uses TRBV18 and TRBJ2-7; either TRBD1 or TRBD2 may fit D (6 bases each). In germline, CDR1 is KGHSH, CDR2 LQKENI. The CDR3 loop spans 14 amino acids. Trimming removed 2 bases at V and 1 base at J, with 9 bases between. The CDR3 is CASSPRGESYEQYF. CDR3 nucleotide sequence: TGTGCCAGCTCACCAAGGGGGGAGTCCTACGAGCAGTACTTC.

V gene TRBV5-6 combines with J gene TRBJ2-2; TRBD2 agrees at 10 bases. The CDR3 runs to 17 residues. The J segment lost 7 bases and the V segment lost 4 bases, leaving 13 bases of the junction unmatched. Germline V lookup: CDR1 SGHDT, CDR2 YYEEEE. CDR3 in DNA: TGTGCCAGCAGCCTCACAGGACTAGCGGACCGTATCGGGGAGCTGTTTTTT. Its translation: CASSLTGLADRIGELFF.

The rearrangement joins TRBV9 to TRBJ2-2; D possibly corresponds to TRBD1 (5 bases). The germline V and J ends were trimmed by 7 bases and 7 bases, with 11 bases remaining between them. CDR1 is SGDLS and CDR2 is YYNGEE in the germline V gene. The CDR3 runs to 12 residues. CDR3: CASSLGDGELFF. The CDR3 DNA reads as TGTGCCAGCTCCTTAGGGGACGGGGAGCTGTTTTTT.

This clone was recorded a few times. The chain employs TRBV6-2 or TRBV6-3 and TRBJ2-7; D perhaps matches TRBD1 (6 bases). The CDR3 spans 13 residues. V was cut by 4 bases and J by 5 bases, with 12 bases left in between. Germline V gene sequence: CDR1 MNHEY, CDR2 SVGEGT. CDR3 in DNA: TGTGCCAGCAGTTTAACAGGGATCAACGAGCAGTACTTC. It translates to CASSLTGINEQYF.

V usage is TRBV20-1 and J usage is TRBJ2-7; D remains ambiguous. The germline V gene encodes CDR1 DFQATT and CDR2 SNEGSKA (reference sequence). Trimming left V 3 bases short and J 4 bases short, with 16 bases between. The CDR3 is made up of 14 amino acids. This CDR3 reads CSASFSRQSYEQYF. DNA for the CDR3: TGCAGTGCTAGTTTTTCGAGGCAGAGTTACGAGCAGTACTTC.

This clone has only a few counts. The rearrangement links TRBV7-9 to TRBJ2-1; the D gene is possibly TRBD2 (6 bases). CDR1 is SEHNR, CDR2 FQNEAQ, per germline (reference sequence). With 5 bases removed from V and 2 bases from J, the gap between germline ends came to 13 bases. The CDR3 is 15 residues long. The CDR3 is CASSPGTHTYNEQFF. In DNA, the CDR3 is TGTGCCAGCAGCCCCGGGACTCATACCTACAATGAGCAGTTCTTC. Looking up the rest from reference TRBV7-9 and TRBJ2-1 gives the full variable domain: DTGVSQNPRHKITKRGQNVTFRCDPISEHNRLYWYRQTLGQGPEFLTYFQNEAQLEKSRLLSDRFSAERPKGSFSTLEIQRTEQGDSAMYLCASSPGTHTYNEQFFGPGTRLTVL.

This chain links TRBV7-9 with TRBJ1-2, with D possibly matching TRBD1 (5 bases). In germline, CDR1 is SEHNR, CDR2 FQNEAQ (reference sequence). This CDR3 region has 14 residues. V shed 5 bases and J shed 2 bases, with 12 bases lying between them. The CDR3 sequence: CASSPGRANYGYTF. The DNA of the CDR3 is TGTGCCAGCAGCCCAGGGAGGGCGAACTATGGCTACACCTTC. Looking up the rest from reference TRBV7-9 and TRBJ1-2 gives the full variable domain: DTGVSQNPRHKITKRGQNVTFRCDPISEHNRLYWYRQTLGQGPEFLTYFQNEAQLEKSRLLSDRFSAERPKGSFSTLEIQRTEQGDSAMYLCASSPGRANYGYTFGSGTRLTVV.

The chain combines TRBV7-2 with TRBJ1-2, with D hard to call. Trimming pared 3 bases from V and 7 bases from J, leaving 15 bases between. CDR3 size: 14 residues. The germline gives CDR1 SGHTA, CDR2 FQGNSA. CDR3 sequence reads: CASSLTGKNGGYTF. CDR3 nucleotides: TGTGCCAGCAGCTTGACCGGGAAAAATGGTGGCTACACCTTC.

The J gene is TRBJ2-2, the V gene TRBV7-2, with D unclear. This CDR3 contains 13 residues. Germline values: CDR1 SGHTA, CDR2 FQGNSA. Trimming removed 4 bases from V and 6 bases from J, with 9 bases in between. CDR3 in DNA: TGTGCCAGCAGCTGGACGGGCCCCGGGGAGCTGTTTTTT. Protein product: CASSWTGPGELFF.

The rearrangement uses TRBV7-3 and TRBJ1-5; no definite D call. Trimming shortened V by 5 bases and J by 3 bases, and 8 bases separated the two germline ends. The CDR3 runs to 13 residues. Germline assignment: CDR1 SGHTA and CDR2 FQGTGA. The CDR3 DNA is TGTGCCAGCAGCCTAAGCGCCAATCAGCCCCAGCATTTT. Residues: CASSLSANQPQHF.

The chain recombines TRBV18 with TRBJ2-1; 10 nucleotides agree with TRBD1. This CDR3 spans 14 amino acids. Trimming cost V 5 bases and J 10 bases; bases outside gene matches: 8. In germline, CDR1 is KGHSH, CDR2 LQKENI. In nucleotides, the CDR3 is TGTGCCAGCTCAGAATCGACAGGGGGCAGGGAGCAGTTCTTC. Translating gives CASSESTGGREQFF.

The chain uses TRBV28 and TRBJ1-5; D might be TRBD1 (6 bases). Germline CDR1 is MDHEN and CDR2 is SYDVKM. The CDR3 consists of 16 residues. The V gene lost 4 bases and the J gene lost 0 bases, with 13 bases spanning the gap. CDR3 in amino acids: CASSSEGDYSNQPQHF. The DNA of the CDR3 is TGTGCCAGCAGTTCCGAGGGGGATTATAGCAATCAGCCCCAGCATTTT.

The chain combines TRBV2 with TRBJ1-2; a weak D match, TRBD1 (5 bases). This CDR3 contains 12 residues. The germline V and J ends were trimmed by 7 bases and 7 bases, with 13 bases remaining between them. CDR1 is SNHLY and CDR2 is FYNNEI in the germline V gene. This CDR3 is CASTGSGGGYTF. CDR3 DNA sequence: TGTGCCAGCACCGGTAGCGGGGGTGGCTACACCTTC.

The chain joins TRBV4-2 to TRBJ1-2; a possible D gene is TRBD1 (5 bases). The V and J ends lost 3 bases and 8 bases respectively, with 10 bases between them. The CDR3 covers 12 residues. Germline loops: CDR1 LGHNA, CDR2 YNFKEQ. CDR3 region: CASSQSDTGYTF. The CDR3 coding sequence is TGTGCCAGCAGCCAGTCGGACACCGGCTACACCTTC.

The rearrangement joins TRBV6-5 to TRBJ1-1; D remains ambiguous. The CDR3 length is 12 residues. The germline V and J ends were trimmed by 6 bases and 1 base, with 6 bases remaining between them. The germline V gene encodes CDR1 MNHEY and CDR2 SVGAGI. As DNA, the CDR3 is TGTGCCAGCAGCATCAAGAACACTGAAGCTTTCTTT. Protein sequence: CASSIKNTEAFF.

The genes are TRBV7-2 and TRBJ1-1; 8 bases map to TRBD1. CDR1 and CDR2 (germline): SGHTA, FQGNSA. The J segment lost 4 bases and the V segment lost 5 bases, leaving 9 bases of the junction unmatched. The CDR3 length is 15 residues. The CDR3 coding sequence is TGTGCCAGCAGCCCAATGACAGGGGCGATCACTGAAGCTTTCTTT. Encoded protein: CASSPMTGAITEAFF. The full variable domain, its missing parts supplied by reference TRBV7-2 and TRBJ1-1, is GAGVSQSPSNKVTEKGKDVELRCDPISGHTALYWYRQSLGQGLEFLIYFQGNSAPDKSGLPSDRFSAERTGGSVSTLTIQRTQQEDSAVYLCASSPMTGAITEAFFGQGTRLTVV.

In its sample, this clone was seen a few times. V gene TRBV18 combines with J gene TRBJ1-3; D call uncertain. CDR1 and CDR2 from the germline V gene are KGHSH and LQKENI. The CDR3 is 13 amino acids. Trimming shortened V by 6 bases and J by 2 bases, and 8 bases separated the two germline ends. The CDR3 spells CASSSAAGNTIYF. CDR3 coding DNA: TGTGCCAGCTCCTCGGCGGCTGGAAACACCATATATTTT.

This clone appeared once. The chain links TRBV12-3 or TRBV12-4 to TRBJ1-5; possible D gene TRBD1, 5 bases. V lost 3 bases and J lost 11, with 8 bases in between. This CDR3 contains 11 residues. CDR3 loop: CASSFGGTQHF. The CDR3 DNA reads TGTGCCAGCAGTTTCGGGGGGACCCAGCATTTT.

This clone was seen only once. CDR3 coding DNA: TGCGCCAGCAGCTTCAGGAGGGGGGCCTCTGGGGCCAACGTCCTGACTTTC. It yields the protein CASSFRRGASGANVLTF. V is TRBV5-1 and J is TRBJ2-6; TRBD1 or TRBD2 may be the D gene (6 bases each). Germline CDR1 is SGHRS and CDR2 is YFSETQ. V lost 2 bases, J lost 0 bases, and 12 bases lay in between. The CDR3 is made up of 17 amino acids.

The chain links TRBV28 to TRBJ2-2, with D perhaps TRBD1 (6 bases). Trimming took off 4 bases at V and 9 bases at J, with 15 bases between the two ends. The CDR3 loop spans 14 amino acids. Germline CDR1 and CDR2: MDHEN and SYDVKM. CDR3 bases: TGTGCCAGCAGTTCCGACTACAGGGTTCGGGAGCTGTTTTTT. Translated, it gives CASSSDYRVRELFF.

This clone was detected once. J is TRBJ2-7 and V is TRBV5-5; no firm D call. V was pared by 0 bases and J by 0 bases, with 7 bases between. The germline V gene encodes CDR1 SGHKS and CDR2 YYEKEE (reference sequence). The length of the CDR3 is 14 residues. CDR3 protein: CASSLGGVSYEQYF. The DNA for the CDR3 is TGTGCCAGCAGCTTGGGTGGCGTCTCCTACGAGCAGTACTTC.

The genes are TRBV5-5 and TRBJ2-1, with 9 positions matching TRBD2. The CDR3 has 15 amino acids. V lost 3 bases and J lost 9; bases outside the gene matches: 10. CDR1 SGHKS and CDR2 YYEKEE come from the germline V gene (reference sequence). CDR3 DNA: TGTGCCAGCAGCTCGGGACTAGCCACCCCCGGTGAGCAGTTCTTC. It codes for CASSSGLATPGEQFF.

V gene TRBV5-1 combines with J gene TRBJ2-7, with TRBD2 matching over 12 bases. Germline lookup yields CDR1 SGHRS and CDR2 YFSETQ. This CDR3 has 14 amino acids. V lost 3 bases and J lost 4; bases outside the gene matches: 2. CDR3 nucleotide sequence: TGCGCCAGCAGCTCGACTAGCGGGAGTTACGAGCAGTACTTC. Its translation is CASSSTSGSYEQYF. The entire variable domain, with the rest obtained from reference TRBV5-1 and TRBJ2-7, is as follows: KAGVTQTPRYLIKTRGQQVTLSCSPISGHRSVSWYQQTPGQGLQFLFEYFSETQRNKGNFPGRFSGRQFSNSRSEMNVSTLELGDSALYLCASSSTSGSYEQYFGPGTRLTVT.

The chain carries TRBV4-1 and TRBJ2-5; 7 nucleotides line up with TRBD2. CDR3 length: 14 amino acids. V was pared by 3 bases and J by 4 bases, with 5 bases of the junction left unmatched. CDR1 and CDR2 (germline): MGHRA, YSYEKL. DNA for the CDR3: TGCGCCAGCAGCCACTTAGCGGGTGTAGAGACCCAGTACTTC. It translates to CASSHLAGVETQYF.

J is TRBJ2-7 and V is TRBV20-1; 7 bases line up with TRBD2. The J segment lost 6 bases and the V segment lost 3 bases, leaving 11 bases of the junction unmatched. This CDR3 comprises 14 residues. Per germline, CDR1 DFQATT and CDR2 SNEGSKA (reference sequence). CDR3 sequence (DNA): TGCAGTGCTAGTCCCGCGGGAGTAACACGCGAGCAGTACTTC. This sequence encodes CSASPAGVTREQYF.

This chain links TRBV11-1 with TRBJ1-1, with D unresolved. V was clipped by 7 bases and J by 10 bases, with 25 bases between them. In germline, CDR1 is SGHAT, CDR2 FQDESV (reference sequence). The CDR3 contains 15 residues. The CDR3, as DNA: TGTGCCAGCAACCCGGCGGGGTCGGGAGAAGCAGGAGCTTTCTTT. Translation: CASNPAGSGEAGAFF.

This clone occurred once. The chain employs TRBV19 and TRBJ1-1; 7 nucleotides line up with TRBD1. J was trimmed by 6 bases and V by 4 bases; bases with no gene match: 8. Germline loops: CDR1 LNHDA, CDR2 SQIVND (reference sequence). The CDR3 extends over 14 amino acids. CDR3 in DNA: TGTGCCAGTAGTAGGACAGGTTTGGCCCCTGAAGCTTTCTTT. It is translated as CASSRTGLAPEAFF.